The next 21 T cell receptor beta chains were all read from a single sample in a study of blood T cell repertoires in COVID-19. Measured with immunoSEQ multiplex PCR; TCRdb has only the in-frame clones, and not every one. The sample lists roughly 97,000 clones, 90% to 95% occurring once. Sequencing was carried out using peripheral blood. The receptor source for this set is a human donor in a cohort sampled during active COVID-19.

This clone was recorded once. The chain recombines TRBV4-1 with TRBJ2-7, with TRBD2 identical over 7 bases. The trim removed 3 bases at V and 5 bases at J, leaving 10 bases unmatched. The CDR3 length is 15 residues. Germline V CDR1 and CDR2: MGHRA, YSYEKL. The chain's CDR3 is CASSQVSAGPHEQYF. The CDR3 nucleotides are TGCGCCAGCAGCCAGGTTTCAGCGGGACCCCACGAGCAGTACTTC.

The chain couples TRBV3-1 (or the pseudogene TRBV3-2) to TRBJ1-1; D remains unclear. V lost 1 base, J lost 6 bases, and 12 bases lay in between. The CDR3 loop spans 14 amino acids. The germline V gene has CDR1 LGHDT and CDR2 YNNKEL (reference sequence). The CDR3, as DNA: TGTGCCAGCAGCCAAGGGTCCGGGGTTGCTGAAGCTTTCTTT. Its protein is CASSQGSGVAEAFF.

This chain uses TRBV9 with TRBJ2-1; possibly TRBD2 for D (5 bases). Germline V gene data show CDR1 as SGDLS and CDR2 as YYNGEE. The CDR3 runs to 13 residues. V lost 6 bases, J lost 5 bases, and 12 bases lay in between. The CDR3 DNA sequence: TGTGCCAGCAACGATGGGCGGGACAATGAGCAGTTCTTC. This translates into CASNDGRDNEQFF.

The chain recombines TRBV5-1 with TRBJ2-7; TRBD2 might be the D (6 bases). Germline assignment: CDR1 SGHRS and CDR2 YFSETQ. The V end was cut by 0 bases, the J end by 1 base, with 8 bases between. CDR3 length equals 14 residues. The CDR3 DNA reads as TGCGCCAGCAGCTTGGCTAGCGCGTCCTACGAGCAGTACTTC. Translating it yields CASSLASASYEQYF.

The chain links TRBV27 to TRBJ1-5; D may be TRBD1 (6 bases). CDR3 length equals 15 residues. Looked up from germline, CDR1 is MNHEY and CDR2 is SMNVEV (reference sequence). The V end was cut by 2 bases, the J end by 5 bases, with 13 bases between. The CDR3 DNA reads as TGTGCCAGCAGTTTAAGGGGGGCGGGAGATCAGCCCCAGCATTTT. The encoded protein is CASSLRGAGDQPQHF.

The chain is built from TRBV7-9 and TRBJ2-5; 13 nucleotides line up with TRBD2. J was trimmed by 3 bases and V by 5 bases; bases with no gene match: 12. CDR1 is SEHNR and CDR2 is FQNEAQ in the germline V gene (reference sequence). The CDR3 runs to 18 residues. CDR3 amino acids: CASSPGLAGVNVKETQYF. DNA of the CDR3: TGTGCCAGCAGCCCTGGACTAGCGGGAGTAAACGTAAAAGAGACCCAGTACTTC.

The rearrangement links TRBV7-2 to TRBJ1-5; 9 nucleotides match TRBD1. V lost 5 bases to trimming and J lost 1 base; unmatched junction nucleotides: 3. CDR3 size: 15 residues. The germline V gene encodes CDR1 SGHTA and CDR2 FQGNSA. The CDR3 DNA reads TGTGCCAGCAGCCGGGACAGGGCGAGCAATCAGCCCCAGCATTTT. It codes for CASSRDRASNQPQHF.

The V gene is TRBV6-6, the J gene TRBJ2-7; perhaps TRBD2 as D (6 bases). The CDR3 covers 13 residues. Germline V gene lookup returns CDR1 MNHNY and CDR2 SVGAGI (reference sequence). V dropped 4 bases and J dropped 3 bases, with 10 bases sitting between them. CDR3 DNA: TGTGCCAGCAGTTCCGGGAGCAACTACGAGCAGTACTTC. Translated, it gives CASSSGSNYEQYF.

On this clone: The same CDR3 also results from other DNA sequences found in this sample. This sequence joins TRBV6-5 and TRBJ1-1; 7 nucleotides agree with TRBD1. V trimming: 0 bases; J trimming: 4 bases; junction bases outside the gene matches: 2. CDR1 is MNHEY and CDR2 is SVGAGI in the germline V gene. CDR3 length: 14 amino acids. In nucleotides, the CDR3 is TGTGCCAGCAGTTACTCTTCAGGGGGCACTGAAGCTTTCTTT. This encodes CASSYSSGGTEAFF.

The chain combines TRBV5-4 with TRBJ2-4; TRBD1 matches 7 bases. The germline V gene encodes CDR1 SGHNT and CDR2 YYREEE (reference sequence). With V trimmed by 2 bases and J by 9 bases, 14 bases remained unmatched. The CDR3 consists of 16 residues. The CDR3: CASSFEPGQVNAIQYF. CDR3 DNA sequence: TGTGCCAGCAGCTTCGAACCAGGACAGGTTAATGCCATTCAGTACTTC.

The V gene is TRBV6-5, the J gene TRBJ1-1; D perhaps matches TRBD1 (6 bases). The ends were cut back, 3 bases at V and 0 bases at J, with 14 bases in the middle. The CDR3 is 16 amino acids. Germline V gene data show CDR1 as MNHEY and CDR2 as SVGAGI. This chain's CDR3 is CASSYSEGVMNTEAFF. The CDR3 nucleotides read TGTGCCAGCAGTTATTCAGAGGGGGTCATGAACACTGAAGCTTTCTTT.

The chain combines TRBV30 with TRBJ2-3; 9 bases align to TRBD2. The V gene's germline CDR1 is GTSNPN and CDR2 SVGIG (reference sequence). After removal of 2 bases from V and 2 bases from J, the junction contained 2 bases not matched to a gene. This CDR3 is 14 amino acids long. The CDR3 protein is CAWSRLAATDTQYF. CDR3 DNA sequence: TGTGCCTGGAGTCGACTAGCGGCCACAGATACGCAGTATTTT.

The CDR3 DNA sequence: TGTGCCAGCTCACCCCCAGGACTAGCGGGAACAGATACGCAGTATTTT. Residues: CASSPPGLAGTDTQYF. The chain is built from TRBV18 and TRBJ2-3; TRBD2 matches at 12 bases. The length of the CDR3 is 16 residues. Unmatched junction bases numbered 4, after V lost 3 bases and J lost 3 bases. Germline V gives CDR1 KGHSH, CDR2 LQKENI.

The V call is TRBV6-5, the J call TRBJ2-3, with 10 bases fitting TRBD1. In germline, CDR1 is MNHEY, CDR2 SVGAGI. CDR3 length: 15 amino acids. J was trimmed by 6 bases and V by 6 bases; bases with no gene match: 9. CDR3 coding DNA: TGTGCCAGCAGATCTAGGACAGGGGGAGATGATACGCAGTATTTT. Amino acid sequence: CASRSRTGGDDTQYF.

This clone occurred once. CDR3 sequence (DNA): TGTGCCAGCTCACAGGGGTTTGGCGAAAAACTGTTTTTT. Encoded protein: CASSQGFGEKLFF. This chain links TRBV18 with TRBJ1-4; tentative D call: TRBD1 (5 bases). The CDR3 length is 13 residues. Germline values: CDR1 KGHSH, CDR2 LQKENI. Trimming removed 4 bases from V and 8 bases from J, with 11 bases in between.

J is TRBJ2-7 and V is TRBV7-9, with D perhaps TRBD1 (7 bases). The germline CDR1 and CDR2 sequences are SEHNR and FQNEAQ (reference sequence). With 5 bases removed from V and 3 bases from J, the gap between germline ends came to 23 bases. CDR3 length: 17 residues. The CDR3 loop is CASSPHPDREVNYEQYF. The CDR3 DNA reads TGTGCCAGCAGCCCTCATCCTGACAGGGAGGTTAACTACGAGCAGTACTTC.

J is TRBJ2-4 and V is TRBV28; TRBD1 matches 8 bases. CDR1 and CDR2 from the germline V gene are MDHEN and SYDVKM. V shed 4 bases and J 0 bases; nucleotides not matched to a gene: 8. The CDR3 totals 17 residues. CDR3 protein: CASSSSGTGLAKNIQYF. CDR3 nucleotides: TGTGCCAGCAGTTCCTCCGGGACAGGTCTAGCCAAAAACATTCAGTACTTC.

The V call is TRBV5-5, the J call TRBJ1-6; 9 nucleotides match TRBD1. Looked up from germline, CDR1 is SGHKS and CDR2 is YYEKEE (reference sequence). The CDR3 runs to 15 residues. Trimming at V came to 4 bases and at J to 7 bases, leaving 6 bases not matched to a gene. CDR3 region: CASSGRTGANSPLHF. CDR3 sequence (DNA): TGTGCCAGCAGCGGGCGGACAGGGGCAAATTCACCCCTCCACTTT.

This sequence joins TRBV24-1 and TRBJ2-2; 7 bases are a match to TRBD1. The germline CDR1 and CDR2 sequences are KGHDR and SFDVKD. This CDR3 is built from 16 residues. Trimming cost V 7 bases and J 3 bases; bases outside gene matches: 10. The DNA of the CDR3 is TGTGCCACCAGGAGTACACAGGGGTTAGACACCGGGGAGCTGTTTTTT. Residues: CATRSTQGLDTGELFF.

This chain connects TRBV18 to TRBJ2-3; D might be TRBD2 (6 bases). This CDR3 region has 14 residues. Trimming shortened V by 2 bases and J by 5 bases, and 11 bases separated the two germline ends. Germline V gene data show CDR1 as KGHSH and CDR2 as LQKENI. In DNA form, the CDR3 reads TGTGCCAGCTCACCAGAAACTAGCCGAGATACGCAGTATTTT. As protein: CASSPETSRDTQYF.

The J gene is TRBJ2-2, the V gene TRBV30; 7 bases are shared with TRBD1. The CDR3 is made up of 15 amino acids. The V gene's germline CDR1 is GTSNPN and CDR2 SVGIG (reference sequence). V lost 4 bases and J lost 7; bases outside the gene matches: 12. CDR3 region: CAWTRGRFWIGELFF. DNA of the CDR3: TGTGCCTGGACGAGGGGGCGTTTTTGGATCGGGGAGCTGTTTTTT.